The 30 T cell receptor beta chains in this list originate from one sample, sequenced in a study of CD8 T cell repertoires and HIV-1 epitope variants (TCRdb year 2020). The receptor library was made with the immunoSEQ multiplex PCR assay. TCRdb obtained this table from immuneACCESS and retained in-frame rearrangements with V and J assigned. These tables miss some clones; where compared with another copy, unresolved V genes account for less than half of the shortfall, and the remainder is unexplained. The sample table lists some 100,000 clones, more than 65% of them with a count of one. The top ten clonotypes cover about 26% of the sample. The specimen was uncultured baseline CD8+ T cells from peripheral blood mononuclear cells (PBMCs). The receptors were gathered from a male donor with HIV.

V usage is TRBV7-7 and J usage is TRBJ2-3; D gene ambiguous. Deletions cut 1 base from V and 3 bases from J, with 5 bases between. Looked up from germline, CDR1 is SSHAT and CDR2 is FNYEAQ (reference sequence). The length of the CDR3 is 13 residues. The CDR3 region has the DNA TGTGCCAGCAGCTTAGAAGGGACAGATACGCAGTATTTT. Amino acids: CASSLEGTDTQYF. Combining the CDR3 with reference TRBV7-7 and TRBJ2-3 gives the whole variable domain GAGVSQSPRYKVTKRGQDVTLRCDPISSHATLYWYQQALGQGPEFLTYFNYEAQPDKSGLPSDRFSAERPEGSISTLTIQRTEQRDSAMYRCASSLEGTDTQYFGPGTRLTVL.

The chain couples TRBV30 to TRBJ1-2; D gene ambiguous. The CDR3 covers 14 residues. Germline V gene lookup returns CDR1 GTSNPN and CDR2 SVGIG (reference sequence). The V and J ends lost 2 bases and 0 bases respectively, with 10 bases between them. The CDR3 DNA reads TGTGCCTGGAGTCCTGGAATAGCTAACTATGGCTACACCTTC. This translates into CAWSPGIANYGYTF. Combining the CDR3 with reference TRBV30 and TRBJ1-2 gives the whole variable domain SQTIHQWPATLVQPVGSPLSLECTVEGTSNPNLYWYRQAAGRGLQLLFYSVGIGQISSEVPQNLSASRPQDRQFILSSKKLLLSDSGFYLCAWSPGIANYGYTFGSGTRLTVV.

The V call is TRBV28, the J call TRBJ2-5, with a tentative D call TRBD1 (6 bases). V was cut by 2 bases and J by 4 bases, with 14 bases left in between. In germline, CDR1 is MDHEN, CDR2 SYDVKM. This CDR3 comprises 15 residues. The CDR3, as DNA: TGTGCCAGCAGTTTACGGACAGCTCTGGGAGAGACCCAGTACTTC. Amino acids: CASSLRTALGETQYF.

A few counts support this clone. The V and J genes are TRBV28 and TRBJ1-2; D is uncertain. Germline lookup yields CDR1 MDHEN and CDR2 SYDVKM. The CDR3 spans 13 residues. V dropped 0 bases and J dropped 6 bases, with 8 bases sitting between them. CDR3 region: CASSLWQRDGYTF. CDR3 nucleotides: TGTGCCAGCAGTTTATGGCAGCGCGATGGCTACACCTTC.

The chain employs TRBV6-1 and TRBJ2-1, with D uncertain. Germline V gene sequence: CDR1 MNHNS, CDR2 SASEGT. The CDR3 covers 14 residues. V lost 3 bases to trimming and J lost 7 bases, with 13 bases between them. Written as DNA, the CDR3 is TGTGCCAGCAGTGATGGTGTTAGTTGGAATGAGCAGTTCTTC. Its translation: CASSDGVSWNEQFF.

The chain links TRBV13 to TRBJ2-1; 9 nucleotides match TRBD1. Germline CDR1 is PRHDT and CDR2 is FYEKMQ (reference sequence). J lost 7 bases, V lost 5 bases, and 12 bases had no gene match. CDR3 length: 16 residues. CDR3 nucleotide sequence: TGTGCCAGCAGCCTAGAGGGACAGGGTCTCTTAAATGAGCAGTTCTTC. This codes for CASSLEGQGLLNEQFF.

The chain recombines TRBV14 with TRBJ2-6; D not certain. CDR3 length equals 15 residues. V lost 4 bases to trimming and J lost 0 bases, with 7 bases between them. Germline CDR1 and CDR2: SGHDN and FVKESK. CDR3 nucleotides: TGTGCCAGCAGCCTCTTTGGCTCTGGGGCCAACGTCCTGACTTTC. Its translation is CASSLFGSGANVLTF.

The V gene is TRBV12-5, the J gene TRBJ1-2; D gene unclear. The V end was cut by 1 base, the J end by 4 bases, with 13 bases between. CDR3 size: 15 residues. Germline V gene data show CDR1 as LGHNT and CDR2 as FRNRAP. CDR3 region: CASGLGTGDRYGYTF. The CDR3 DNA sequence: TGTGCTAGTGGTTTGGGGACGGGTGATCGCTATGGCTACACCTTC.

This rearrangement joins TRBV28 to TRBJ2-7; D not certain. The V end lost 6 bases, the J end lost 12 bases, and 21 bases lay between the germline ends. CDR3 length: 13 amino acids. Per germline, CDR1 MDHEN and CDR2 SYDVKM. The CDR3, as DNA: TGTGCCAGCAGGCATACGAGCAGTACCTCGGGGTACTTC. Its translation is CASRHTSSTSGYF.

The CDR3 spells CASSVESGGDTQYF. The CDR3 region has the DNA TGTGCCAGCAGCGTAGAATCCGGGGGAGATACGCAGTATTTT. The chain carries TRBV9 and TRBJ2-3, with D possibly TRBD2 on 6 matching bases. Trimming removed 0 bases from V and 5 bases from J, with 10 bases in between. The V gene's germline CDR1 is SGDLS and CDR2 YYNGEE. There are 14 residues in the CDR3.

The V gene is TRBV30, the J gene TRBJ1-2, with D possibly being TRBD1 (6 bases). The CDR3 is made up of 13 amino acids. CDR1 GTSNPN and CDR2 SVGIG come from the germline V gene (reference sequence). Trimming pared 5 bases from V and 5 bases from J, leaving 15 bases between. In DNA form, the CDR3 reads TGTGCCTGGGAAGGGGGGGCAGGGTATGGCTACACCTTC. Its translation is CAWEGGAGYGYTF.

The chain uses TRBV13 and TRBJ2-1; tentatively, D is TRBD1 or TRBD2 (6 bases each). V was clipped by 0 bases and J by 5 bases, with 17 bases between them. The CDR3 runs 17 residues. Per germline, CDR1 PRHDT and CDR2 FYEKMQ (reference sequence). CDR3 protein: CASSLGREWGQDNEQFF. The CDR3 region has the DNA TGTGCCAGCAGCTTAGGCCGGGAGTGGGGACAAGACAATGAGCAGTTCTTC. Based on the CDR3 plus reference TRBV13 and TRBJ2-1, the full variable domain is AAGVIQSPRHLIKEKRETATLKCYPIPRHDTVYWYQQGPGQDPQFLISFYEKMQSDKGSIPDRFSAQQFSDYHSELNMSSLELGDSALYFCASSLGREWGQDNEQFFGPGTRLTVL.

CDR3 sequence (DNA): TGTGCCAGCAGCTTGGGTGATAACTATGGCTACACCTTC. It encodes CASSLGDNYGYTF. The V gene is TRBV5-4, the J gene TRBJ1-2; D is unclear. Trimming stripped 0 bases from V and 1 base from J, with 4 bases between. CDR3 length: 13 residues. Germline V gives CDR1 SGHNT, CDR2 YYREEE (reference sequence).

This CDR3 reads CASRDTGTGDDYGYTF. DNA for the CDR3: TGTGCCAGCAGAGACACCGGGACAGGGGATGACTATGGCTACACCTTC. The chain links TRBV7-9 to TRBJ1-2, with 10 bases fitting TRBD1. Per germline, CDR1 SEHNR and CDR2 FQNEAQ (reference sequence). V dropped 6 bases and J dropped 3; count of bases not matched to a gene: 10. The length of the CDR3 is 16 residues.

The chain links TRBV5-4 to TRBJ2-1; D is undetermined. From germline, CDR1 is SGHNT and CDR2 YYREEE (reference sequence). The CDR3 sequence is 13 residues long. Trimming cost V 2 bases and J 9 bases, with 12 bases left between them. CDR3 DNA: TGTGCCAGCAGCTTAGTGGTTGTAGGTGAGCAGTTCTTC. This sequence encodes CASSLVVVGEQFF.

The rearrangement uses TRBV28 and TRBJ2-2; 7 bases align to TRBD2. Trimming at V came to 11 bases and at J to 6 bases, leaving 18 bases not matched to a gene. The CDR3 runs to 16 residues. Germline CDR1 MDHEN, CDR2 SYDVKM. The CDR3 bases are TGTGCCGCAGAGAAATCGTTTGCGGGAGATGCCGGGGAGCTGTTTTTT. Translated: CAAEKSFAGDAGELFF.

The CDR3 region is CASSADSNEQFF. CDR3 bases: TGCGCCAGCAGCGCGGACAGCAATGAGCAGTTCTTC. The V call is TRBV5-1, the J call TRBJ2-1; TRBD1 might be the D (6 bases). Germline V lookup: CDR1 SGHRS, CDR2 YFSETQ. The CDR3 extends over 12 amino acids. V was clipped by 4 bases and J by 6 bases, with 8 bases between them.

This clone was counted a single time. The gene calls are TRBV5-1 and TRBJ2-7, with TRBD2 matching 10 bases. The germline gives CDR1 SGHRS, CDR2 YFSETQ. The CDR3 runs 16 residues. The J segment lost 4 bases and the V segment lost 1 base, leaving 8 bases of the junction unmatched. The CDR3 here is CASSLQPSGSGYEQYF. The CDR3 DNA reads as TGCGCCAGCAGCTTGCAGCCTAGCGGGAGTGGGTACGAGCAGTACTTC.

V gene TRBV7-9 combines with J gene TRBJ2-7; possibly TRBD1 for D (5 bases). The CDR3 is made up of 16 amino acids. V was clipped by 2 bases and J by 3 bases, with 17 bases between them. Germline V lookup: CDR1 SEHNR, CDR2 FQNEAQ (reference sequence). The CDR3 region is CASSLSDSAEGYEQYF. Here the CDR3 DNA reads TGTGCCAGCAGCTTAAGCGACAGTGCGGAAGGCTACGAGCAGTACTTC.

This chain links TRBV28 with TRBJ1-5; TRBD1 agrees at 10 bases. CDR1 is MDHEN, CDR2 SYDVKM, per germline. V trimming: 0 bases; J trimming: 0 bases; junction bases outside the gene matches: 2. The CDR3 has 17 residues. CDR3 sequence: CASSLWDRGYSNQPQHF. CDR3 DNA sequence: TGTGCCAGCAGTTTATGGGACAGGGGGTATAGCAATCAGCCCCAGCATTTT. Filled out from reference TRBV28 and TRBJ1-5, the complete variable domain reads DVKVTQSSRYLVKRTGEKVFLECVQDMDHENMFWYRQDPGLGLRLIYFSYDVKMKEKGDIPEGYSVSREKKERFSLILESASTNQTSMYLCASSLWDRGYSNQPQHFGDGTRLSIL.

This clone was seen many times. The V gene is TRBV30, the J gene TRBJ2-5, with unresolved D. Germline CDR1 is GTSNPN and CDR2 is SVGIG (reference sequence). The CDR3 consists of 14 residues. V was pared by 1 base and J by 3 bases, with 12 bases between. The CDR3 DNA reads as TGTGCCTGGAGTGGTACAATAAGGGAAGAGACCCAGTACTTC. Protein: CAWSGTIREETQYF. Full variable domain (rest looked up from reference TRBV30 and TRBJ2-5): SQTIHQWPATLVQPVGSPLSLECTVEGTSNPNLYWYRQAAGRGLQLLFYSVGIGQISSEVPQNLSASRPQDRQFILSSKKLLLSDSGFYLCAWSGTIREETQYFGPGTRLLVL.

The CDR3 protein is CASSGGTGTGSYEQYF. CDR3 DNA sequence: TGCGCCAGCAGCGGGGGGACAGGGACTGGATCCTACGAGCAGTACTTC. This sequence joins TRBV5-1 and TRBJ2-7; 9 bases are a match to TRBD1. The CDR3 covers 16 residues. In germline, CDR1 is SGHRS, CDR2 YFSETQ. The V gene end was trimmed by 4 bases and the J gene end by 1 base; junction bases not matched to a gene: 9.

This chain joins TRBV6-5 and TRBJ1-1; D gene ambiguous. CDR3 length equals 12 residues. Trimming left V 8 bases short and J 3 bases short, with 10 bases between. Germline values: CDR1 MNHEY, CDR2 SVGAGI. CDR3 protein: CASPNSDTEAFF. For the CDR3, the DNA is TGTGCCAGCCCAAACTCGGACACTGAAGCTTTCTTT.

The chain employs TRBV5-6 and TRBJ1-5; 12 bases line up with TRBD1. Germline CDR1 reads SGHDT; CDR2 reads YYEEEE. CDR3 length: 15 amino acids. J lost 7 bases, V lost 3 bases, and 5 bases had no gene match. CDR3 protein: CASSSGQGAGQPQHF. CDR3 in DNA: TGTGCCAGCAGCTCGGGACAGGGGGCTGGCCAGCCCCAGCATTTT.

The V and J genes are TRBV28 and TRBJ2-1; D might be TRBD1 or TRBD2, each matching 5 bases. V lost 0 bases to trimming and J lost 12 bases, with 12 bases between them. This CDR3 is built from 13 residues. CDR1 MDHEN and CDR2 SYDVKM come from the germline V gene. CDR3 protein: CASSLWGDGRQFF. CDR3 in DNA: TGTGCCAGCAGTTTATGGGGGGACGGTCGGCAGTTCTTC.

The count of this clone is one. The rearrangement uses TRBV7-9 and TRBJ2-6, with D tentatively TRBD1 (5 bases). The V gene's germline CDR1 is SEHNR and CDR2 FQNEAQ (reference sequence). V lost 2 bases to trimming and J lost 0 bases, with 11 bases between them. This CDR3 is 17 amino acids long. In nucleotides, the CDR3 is TGTGCCAGCAGCTTACAGGGTTCCCCCTCTGGGGCCAACGTCCTGACTTTC. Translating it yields CASSLQGSPSGANVLTF.

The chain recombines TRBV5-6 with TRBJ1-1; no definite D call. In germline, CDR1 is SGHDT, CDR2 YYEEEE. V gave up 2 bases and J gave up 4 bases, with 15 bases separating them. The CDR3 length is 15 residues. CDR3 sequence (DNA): TGTGCCAGCAGCTTCCCCAGGATGGTGGGCACTGAAGCTTTCTTT. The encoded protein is CASSFPRMVGTEAFF.

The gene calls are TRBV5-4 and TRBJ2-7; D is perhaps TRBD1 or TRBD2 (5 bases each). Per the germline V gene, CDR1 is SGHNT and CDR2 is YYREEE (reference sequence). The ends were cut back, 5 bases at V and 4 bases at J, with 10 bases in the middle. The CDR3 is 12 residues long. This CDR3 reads CASRDEGYEQYF. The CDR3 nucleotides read TGTGCCAGCAGGGACGAGGGGTACGAGCAGTACTTC.

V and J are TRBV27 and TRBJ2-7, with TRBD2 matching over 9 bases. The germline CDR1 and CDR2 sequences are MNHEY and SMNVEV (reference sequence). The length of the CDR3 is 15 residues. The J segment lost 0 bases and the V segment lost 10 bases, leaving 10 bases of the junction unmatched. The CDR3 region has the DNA TGTGCCACCACCCAACTAGCGGGTAGCTCCTACGAGCAGTACTTC. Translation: CATTQLAGSSYEQYF.

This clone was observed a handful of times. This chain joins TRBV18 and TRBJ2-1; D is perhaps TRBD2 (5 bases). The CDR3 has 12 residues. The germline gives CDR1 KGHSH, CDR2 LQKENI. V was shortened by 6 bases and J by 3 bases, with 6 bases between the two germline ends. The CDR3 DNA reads TGTGCCAGCTCGGGAGACTACAATGAGCAGTTCTTC. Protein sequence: CASSGDYNEQFF.